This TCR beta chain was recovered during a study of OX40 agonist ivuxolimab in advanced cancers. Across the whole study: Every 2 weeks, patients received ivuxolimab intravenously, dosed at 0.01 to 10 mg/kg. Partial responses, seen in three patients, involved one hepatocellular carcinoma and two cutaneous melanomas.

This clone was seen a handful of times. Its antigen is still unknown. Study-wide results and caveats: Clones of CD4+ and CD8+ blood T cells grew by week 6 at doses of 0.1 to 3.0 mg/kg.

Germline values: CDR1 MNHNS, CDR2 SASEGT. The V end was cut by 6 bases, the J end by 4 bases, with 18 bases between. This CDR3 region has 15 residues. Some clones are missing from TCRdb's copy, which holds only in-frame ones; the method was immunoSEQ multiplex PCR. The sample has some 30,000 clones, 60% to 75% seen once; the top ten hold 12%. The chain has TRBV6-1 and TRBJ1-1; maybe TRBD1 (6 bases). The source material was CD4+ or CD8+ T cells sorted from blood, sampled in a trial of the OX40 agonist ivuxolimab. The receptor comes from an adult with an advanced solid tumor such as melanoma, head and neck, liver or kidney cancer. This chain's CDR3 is CASRSMGGSGTEAFF. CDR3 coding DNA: TGTGCCAGCAGAAGTATGGGGGGCTCGGGCACTGAAGCTTTCTTT.